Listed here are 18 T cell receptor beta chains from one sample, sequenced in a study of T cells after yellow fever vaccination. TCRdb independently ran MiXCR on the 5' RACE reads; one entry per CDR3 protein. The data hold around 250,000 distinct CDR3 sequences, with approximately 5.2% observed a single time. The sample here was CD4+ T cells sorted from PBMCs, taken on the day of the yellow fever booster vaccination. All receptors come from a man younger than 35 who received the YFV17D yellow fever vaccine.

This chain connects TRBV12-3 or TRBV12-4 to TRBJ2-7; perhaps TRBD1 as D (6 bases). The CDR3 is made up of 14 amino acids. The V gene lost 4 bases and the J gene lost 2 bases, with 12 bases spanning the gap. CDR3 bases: TGTGCCAGCAGTTCTACAGGGTACACCTACGAGCAGTACTTC. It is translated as CASSSTGYTYEQYF.

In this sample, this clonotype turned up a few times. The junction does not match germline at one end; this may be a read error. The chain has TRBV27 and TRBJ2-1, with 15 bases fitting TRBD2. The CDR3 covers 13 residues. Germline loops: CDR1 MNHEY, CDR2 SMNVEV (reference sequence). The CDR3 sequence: CASSGLAGGLRIF. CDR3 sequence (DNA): TGTGCCAGCAGTGGACTAGCGGGGGGGCTAAGGATCTTC.

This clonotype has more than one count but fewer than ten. The CDR3 DNA is TGCAGTGCCGAGGGGGATAGCAATCAGCCCCAGCATTTT. It encodes CSAEGDSNQPQHF. This chain uses TRBV20-1 with TRBJ1-5; tentative D call: TRBD1 (6 bases). This CDR3 contains 13 residues. The V end was cut by 6 bases, the J end by 0 bases, with 9 bases between. Germline V gives CDR1 DFQATT, CDR2 SNEGSKA (reference sequence).

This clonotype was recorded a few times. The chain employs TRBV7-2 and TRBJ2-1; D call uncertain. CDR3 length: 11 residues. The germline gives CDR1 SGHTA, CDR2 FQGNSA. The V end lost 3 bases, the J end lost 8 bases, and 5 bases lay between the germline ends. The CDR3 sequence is CASSFSYEQFF. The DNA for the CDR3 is TGTGCCAGCAGCTTCTCCTATGAGCAGTTCTTC. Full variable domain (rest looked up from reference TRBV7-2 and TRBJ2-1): GAGVSQSPSNKVTEKGKDVELRCDPISGHTALYWYRQSLGQGLEFLIYFQGNSAPDKSGLPSDRFSAERTGGSVSTLTIQRTQQEDSAVYLCASSFSYEQFFGPGTRLTVL.

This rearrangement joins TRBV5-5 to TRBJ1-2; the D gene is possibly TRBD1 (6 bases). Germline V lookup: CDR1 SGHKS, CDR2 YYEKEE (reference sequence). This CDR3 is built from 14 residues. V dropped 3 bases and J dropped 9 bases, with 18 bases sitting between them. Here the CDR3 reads CASSSWTDTGSYTF. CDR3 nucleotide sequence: TGTGCCAGCAGCTCCTGGACCGACACAGGGAGCTACACCTTC. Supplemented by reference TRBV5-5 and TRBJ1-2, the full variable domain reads DAGVTQSPTHLIKTRGQQVTLRCSPISGHKSVSWYQQVLGQGPQFIFQYYEKEERGRGNFPDRFSARQFPNYSSELNVNALLLGDSALYLCASSSWTDTGSYTFGSGTRLTVV.

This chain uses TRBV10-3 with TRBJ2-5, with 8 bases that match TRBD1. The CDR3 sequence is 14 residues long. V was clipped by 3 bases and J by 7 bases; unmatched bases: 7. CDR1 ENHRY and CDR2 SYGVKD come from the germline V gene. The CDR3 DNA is TGTGCCATCAGTGACCACGGACAGGGAGGGACCCAGTACTTC. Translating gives CAISDHGQGGTQYF.

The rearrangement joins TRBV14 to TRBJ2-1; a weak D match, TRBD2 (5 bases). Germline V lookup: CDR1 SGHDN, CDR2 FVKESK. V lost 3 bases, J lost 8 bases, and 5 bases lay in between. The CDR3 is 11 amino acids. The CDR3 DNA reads TGTGCCAGCAGCCATAGCGATGAGCAGTTCTTC. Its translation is CASSHSDEQFF.

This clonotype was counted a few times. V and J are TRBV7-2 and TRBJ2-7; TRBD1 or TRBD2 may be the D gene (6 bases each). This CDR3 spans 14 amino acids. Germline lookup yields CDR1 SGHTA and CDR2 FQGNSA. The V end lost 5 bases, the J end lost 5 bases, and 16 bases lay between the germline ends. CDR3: CASSPRGRLNEQYV. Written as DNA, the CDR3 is TGTGCCAGCAGCCCTCGGGGGCGGCTCAACGAGCAGTACGTC.

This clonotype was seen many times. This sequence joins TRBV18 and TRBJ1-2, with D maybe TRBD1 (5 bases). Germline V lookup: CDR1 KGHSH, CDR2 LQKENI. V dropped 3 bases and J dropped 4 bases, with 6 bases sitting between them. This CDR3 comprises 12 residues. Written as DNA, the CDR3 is TGTGCCAGCTCACCTGACAGCTATGGCTACACCTTC. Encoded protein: CASSPDSYGYTF.

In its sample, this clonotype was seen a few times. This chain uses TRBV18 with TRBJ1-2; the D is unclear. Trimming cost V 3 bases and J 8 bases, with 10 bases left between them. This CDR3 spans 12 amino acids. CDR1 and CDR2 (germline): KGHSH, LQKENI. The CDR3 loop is CASSPPVGGYTF. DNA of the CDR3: TGTGCCAGCTCACCTCCTGTCGGCGGCTACACCTTC.

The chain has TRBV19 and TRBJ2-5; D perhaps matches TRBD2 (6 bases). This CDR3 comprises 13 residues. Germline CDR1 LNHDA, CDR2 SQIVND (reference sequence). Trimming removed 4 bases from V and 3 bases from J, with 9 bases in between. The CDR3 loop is CASSSGKKETQYF. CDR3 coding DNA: TGTGCCAGTAGTAGCGGGAAGAAAGAGACCCAGTACTTC.

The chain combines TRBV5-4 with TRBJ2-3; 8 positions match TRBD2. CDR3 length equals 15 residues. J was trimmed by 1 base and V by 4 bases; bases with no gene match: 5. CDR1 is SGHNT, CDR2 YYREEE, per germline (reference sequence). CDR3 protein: CASSRGGLGTDTQYF. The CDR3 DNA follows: TGTGCCAGCAGCCGGGGGGGCCTAGGCACAGATACGCAGTATTTT.

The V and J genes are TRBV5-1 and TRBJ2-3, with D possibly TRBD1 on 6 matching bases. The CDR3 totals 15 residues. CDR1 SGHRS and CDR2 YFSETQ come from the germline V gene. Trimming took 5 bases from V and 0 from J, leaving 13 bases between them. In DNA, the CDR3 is TGCGCCAGCAGTTCCGGGACATCTAGCACAGATACGCAGTATTTT. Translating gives CASSSGTSSTDTQYF.

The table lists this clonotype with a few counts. CDR3 region: CASTFQWGVITDTQYF. CDR3 DNA: TGCGCCAGCACCTTCCAGTGGGGAGTTATCACAGATACGCAGTATTTT. The chain uses TRBV5-1 and TRBJ2-3; D might be TRBD2 (5 bases). Germline CDR1 reads SGHRS; CDR2 reads YFSETQ. Trimming cost V 6 bases and J 2 bases, with 19 bases left between them. This CDR3 is 16 amino acids long.

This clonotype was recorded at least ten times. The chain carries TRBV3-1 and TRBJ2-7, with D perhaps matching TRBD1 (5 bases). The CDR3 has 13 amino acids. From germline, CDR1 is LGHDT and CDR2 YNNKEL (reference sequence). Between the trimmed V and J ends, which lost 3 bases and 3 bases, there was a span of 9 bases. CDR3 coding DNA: TGTGCCAGCAGCCAGGAAGGGGTCTACGAGCAGTACTTC. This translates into CASSQEGVYEQYF.

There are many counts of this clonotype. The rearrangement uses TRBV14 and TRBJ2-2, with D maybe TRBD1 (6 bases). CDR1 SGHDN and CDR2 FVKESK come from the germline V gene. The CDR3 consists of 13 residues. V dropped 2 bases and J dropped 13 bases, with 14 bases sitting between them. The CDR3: CASSQSPGQPLFF. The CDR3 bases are TGTGCCAGCAGCCAATCCCCAGGACAGCCGCTGTTTTTT.

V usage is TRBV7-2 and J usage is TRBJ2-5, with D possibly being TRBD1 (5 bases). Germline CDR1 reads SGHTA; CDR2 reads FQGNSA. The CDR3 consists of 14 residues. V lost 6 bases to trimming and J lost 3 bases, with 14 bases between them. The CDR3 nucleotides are TGTGCCAGCAGTTTAACCCGACAGAAAGAGACCCAGTACTTC. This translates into CASSLTRQKETQYF.

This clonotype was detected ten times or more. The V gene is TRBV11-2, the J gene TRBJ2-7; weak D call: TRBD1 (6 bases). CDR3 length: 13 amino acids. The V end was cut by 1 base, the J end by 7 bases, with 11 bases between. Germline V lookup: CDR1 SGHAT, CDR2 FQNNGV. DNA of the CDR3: TGTGCCAGCAGCTTAGTTGGGGGCGAAGAGCAGTACGTC. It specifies CASSLVGGEEQYV.